This T cell receptor beta chain is drawn from a study of vaccination and CD4 T cells after COVID-19. As for this clonotype: Its antigen is undetermined.

Regarding treatment: roughly 11-day PBMC culture with coronavirus spike peptide pools or control peptides (ViraFEST assay). The Oncomine TCR Beta short-read assay sequenced DNA from cultured CD4+ T cells. In TCRdb, the PCR reads were re-called with MiXCR into one record per CDR3 protein. The sample shows roughly 3,600 distinct CDR3 sequences, approximately 15% of them seen only once. V trimming: 7 bases; J trimming: 3 bases; junction bases outside the gene matches: 12. The germline gives CDR1 SNHLY, CDR2 FYNNEI. The CDR3 totals 17 residues. This chain uses TRBV2 with TRBJ2-5, with 12 positions matching TRBD2. The sequencing sample was made of CD4+ T cells from blood, cultured in vitro. The origin of this receptor is a human donor who had recovered from COVID-19. CDR3 coding DNA: TGTGCCAGCAAGTCCCCTAGCGGGGGGGAGTGGGAAGAGACCCAGTACTTC. Translation: CASKSPSGGEWEETQYF.